The 24 T cell receptor beta chains listed next were all sequenced from one sample in a study of T cell clones after liver transplantation. Assay used: immunoSEQ multiplex PCR; TCRdb lists only in-frame clones, some missing. Here the sample spans 55,000 to 75,000 clones, around 70% being singletons. The specimen comprised CD4+ T cells from blood, sampled at the approximately 16-month timepoint. The origin of the receptors is a human patient who received a liver transplant. Some of these T cells may belong to the graft donor.

The rearrangement uses TRBV9 and TRBJ1-6, with no clear D. The CDR3 is made up of 13 amino acids. The germline V gene has CDR1 SGDLS and CDR2 YYNGEE. V lost 0 bases to trimming and J lost 8 bases, with 6 bases between them. CDR3: CASSVDSHSPLHF. Here the CDR3 DNA reads TGTGCCAGCAGCGTAGACTCGCATTCACCCCTCCACTTT.

The V call is TRBV27, the J call TRBJ2-7; 7 bases line up with TRBD1. V dropped 4 bases and J dropped 5; count of bases not matched to a gene: 14. CDR3 length: 16 residues. The germline V gene encodes CDR1 MNHEY and CDR2 SMNVEV (reference sequence). The CDR3 nucleotides read TGTGCCAGCAGTTCGCCCCAGACGACAGGGTCCGACGAGCAGTACTTC. This sequence encodes CASSSPQTTGSDEQYF.

The chain employs TRBV11-3 and TRBJ2-3, with TRBD1 identical over 8 bases. The germline gives CDR1 SGHNT, CDR2 YENEEA. The trim removed 5 bases at V and 1 base at J, leaving 5 bases unmatched. The CDR3 runs 15 residues. The CDR3: CASSPGGGGTDTQYF. The CDR3 DNA is TGTGCCAGCAGCCCAGGGGGCGGGGGCACAGATACGCAGTATTTT. The complete variable domain, with remaining parts taken from reference TRBV11-3 and TRBJ2-3, reads EAGVVQSPRYKIIEKKQPVAFWCNPISGHNTLYWYLQNLGQGPELLIRYENEEAVDDSQLPKDRFSAERLKGVDSTLKIQPAELGDSAVYLCASSPGGGGTDTQYFGPGTRLTVL.

The chain carries TRBV23-1 and TRBJ1-1; possibly TRBD1 for D (5 bases). TRBV23-1 is noted as an ORF with a role that remains uncertain. Trimming cost V 5 bases and J 2 bases, with 18 bases left between them. This CDR3 has 16 amino acids. The CDR3 loop reads CASSGGPRSPNTEAFF. CDR3 in DNA: TGCGCCAGCAGTGGGGGTCCCCGCTCCCCTAACACTGAAGCTTTCTTT.

V usage is TRBV4-3 and J usage is TRBJ2-4; D might be TRBD2 (5 bases). Per germline, CDR1 LGHNA and CDR2 YSLEER. The CDR3 length is 14 residues. The V end was cut by 0 bases, the J end by 8 bases, with 11 bases between. In nucleotides, the CDR3 is TGCGCCAGCAGCCAAGAAAGGGAGTTGGACATTCAGTACTTC. Protein sequence: CASSQERELDIQYF.

The chain couples TRBV5-6 to TRBJ2-2, with 10 bases identical to TRBD2. Germline loops: CDR1 SGHDT, CDR2 YYEEEE. Unmatched junction bases numbered 5, after V lost 3 bases and J lost 0 bases. CDR3 size: 17 residues. The CDR3: CASSSVTSGANTGELFF. CDR3 sequence (DNA): TGTGCCAGCAGCTCCGTTACTAGCGGGGCGAACACCGGGGAGCTGTTTTTT.

The chain combines TRBV29-1 with TRBJ2-3; 8 nucleotides line up with TRBD1. CDR1 and CDR2 (germline): SQVTM, ANQGSEA. The CDR3 has 13 residues. Trimming took 4 bases from V and 2 from J; bases not matched to a gene: 2. The CDR3 region is CSVGTGLTDTQYF. The CDR3 nucleotides are TGCAGCGTTGGGACAGGGCTCACAGATACGCAGTATTTT.

J is TRBJ2-3 and V is TRBV29-1; D not certain. This CDR3 has 13 residues. V lost 4 bases and J lost 2, with 10 bases in between. Germline-derived CDR1 and CDR2 are SQVTM and ANQGSEA. Here the CDR3 DNA reads TGCAGCGTTGCGGCAGATCTCACAGATACGCAGTATTTT. Its protein product is CSVAADLTDTQYF.

The rearrangement joins TRBV30 to TRBJ2-3; D remains ambiguous. V lost 4 bases to trimming and J lost 2 bases, with 10 bases between them. Germline V gives CDR1 GTSNPN, CDR2 SVGIG (reference sequence). There are 13 residues in the CDR3. CDR3: CAWNPRTTDTQYF. CDR3 nucleotide sequence: TGTGCCTGGAACCCAAGGACCACAGATACGCAGTATTTT.

Only a few counts were recorded for this clone. This chain connects TRBV7-8 to TRBJ2-3; D is unresolved. Germline CDR1 is SGHVS and CDR2 is FQNEAQ. V lost 4 bases to trimming and J lost 1 base, with 15 bases between them. This CDR3 is 16 amino acids long. Here the CDR3 reads CASSSSRASGTDTQYF. The CDR3 bases are TGTGCCAGCAGCTCGTCGCGCGCCAGCGGCACAGATACGCAGTATTTT.

The chain has TRBV19 and TRBJ2-3, with TRBD1 identical over 9 bases. The CDR3 is made up of 16 amino acids. V gave up 5 bases and J gave up 2 bases; unmatched junction bases: 8. Germline CDR1 reads LNHDA; CDR2 reads SQIVND (reference sequence). CDR3 sequence reads: CASSPADRGFTDTQYF. DNA of the CDR3: TGTGCCAGTAGTCCCGCAGACAGGGGGTTCACAGATACGCAGTATTTT.

The chain combines TRBV28 with TRBJ2-5; D possibly corresponds to TRBD2 (7 bases). The CDR3 has 15 residues. Trimming removed 4 bases at V and 7 bases at J, with 19 bases between. CDR1 is MDHEN and CDR2 is SYDVKM in the germline V gene. CDR3 residues: CASSSREGLGGTQYF. DNA of the CDR3: TGTGCCAGCAGTTCTCGGGAAGGACTAGGGGGGACCCAGTACTTC.

This clone has just a few counts. The chain couples TRBV29-1 to TRBJ1-1; 8 bases agree with TRBD1. The CDR3 totals 14 residues. Trimming took 3 bases from V and 1 from J; bases not matched to a gene: 4. The germline V gene has CDR1 SQVTM and CDR2 ANQGSEA. The CDR3 coding sequence is TGCAGCGTTGAGTTCGGACAGGGGAACACTGAAGCTTTCTTT. It encodes CSVEFGQGNTEAFF.

CDR3 loop: CASSYRGLGSSYNEQFF. CDR3 DNA: TGTGCCAGCAGCTACCGTGGACTAGGGAGCTCCTACAATGAGCAGTTCTTC. This chain links TRBV11-2 with TRBJ2-1; 7 positions agree with TRBD2. Unmatched junction bases numbered 9, after V lost 4 bases and J lost 0 bases. Germline CDR1 SGHAT, CDR2 FQNNGV. CDR3 size: 17 residues.

This chain uses TRBV23-1 with TRBJ2-1; D is tentatively TRBD1 or TRBD2 (5 bases each). TRBV23-1 is noted as an ORF with a role that remains uncertain. Trimming stripped 6 bases from V and 2 bases from J, with 17 bases between. This CDR3 comprises 16 residues. CDR3 sequence (DNA): TGCGCCAGCAGACCCACTGCTGGGACGACCTACAATGAGCAGTTCTTC. This gives the protein CASRPTAGTTYNEQFF.

The chain is built from TRBV5-1 and TRBJ2-1; D is undetermined. Germline CDR1 SGHRS, CDR2 YFSETQ. Trimming shortened V by 2 bases and J by 4 bases, and 16 bases separated the two germline ends. This CDR3 is built from 16 residues. CDR3 DNA sequence: TGCGCCAGCAGCTTAGGATCCGGGCTAGGGTACAATGAGCAGTTCTTC. Amino acids: CASSLGSGLGYNEQFF.

This clone was counted a single time. Distinct nucleotide sequences in the sample also encode this CDR3. V usage is TRBV6-5 and J usage is TRBJ2-3, with D unresolved. Trimming took 6 bases from V and 4 from J, leaving 8 bases between them. CDR3 length equals 12 residues. CDR1 and CDR2 from the germline V gene are MNHEY and SVGAGI. The CDR3 loop is CASSSTSDTQYF. Written as DNA, the CDR3 is TGTGCCAGCAGCTCCACTTCAGATACGCAGTATTTT.

The gene calls are TRBV6-5 and TRBJ1-3; D remains ambiguous. CDR1 is MNHEY and CDR2 is SVGAGI in the germline V gene. The CDR3 is made up of 11 amino acids. Trimming pared 5 bases from V and 8 bases from J, leaving 7 bases between. This CDR3 reads CASSNRYTIYF. In nucleotides, the CDR3 is TGTGCCAGCAGTAACCGGTACACCATATATTTT.

V gene TRBV19 combines with J gene TRBJ1-5; D uncertain. The V and J ends lost 3 bases and 7 bases respectively, with 16 bases between them. This CDR3 region has 15 residues. Germline CDR1 LNHDA, CDR2 SQIVND (reference sequence). The CDR3 DNA is TGTGCCAGTAGTATTTTGGTGGACTCGAGGCAGCCCCAGCATTTT. Its translation is CASSILVDSRQPQHF.

This chain links TRBV7-2 with TRBJ2-7; D is unclear. The length of the CDR3 is 12 residues. Trimming stripped 4 bases from V and 2 bases from J, with 6 bases between. Per the germline V gene, CDR1 is SGHTA and CDR2 is FQGNSA. CDR3 in amino acids: CASSSQTYEQYF. The DNA for the CDR3 is TGTGCCAGCAGCTCACAAACCTACGAGCAGTACTTC.

The rearrangement joins TRBV2 to TRBJ2-3; 12 bases are a match to TRBD2. This CDR3 has 14 amino acids. Trimming cost V 2 bases and J 8 bases; bases outside gene matches: 2. CDR1 is SNHLY, CDR2 FYNNEI, per germline. CDR3 sequence reads: CASSETLAGGTQYF. CDR3 in DNA: TGTGCCAGCAGTGAAACACTAGCGGGGGGTACGCAGTATTTT.

The chain is built from TRBV6-1 and TRBJ1-1, with a weak D call TRBD1 (6 bases). This CDR3 comprises 13 residues. The V end was cut by 5 bases, the J end by 10 bases, with 17 bases between. Germline values: CDR1 MNHNS, CDR2 SASEGT. CDR3 DNA: TGTGCCAGCAGTATCGACAGGACACGGGGAGCTTTCTTT. Translated: CASSIDRTRGAFF.

The V gene is TRBV7-6, the J gene TRBJ2-1; 8 positions match TRBD2. The CDR3 extends over 17 amino acids. V trimming: 7 bases; J trimming: 7 bases; junction bases outside the gene matches: 18. The germline V gene encodes CDR1 SGHVS and CDR2 FNYEAQ. In DNA, the CDR3 is TGTGCCAGCACTAAAAAATTGGGCGGGGGGACCAGGAATGAGCAGTTCTTC. This translates into CASTKKLGGGTRNEQFF.

The table lists this clone with a count of one. The V and J genes are TRBV6-1 and TRBJ2-7; TRBD1 or TRBD2 may be the D gene (5 bases each). The V end lost 7 bases, the J end lost 2 bases, and 18 bases lay between the germline ends. The CDR3 consists of 15 residues. Per germline, CDR1 MNHNS and CDR2 SASEGT. CDR3 in amino acids: CASTTGPGITYEQYF. Here the CDR3 DNA reads TGTGCCAGCACAACGGGGCCAGGGATTACCTACGAGCAGTACTTC.